This T cell receptor beta chain is drawn from a study of T cell clonotyping in hematopoietic cell transplantation. Per the germline V gene, CDR1 is SGHAT and CDR2 is FQNNGV. Trimming shortened V by 8 bases and J by 0 bases, and 10 bases separated the two germline ends. The CDR3 loop spans 13 amino acids. Assay used: immunoSEQ multiplex PCR; TCRdb lists only in-frame clones, some missing. The profile shows nearly 70,000 clones, around 94% of them singletons. A note on this clone: As yet, its antigen is unknown.

Whole-study findings and limits: Few recipient clonotypes overlapped donors; over 97% were de novo at given depth. Without cell sorting, CD4 versus CD8 contributions remain unresolved. Pathologically expanded recipient clonotypes increased progressively from day 30 to day 180 as diversity fell. Broader posttransplant TCR repertoire diversity was predicted by graft donor and pretransplant recipient Inverse Simpson Index values.

Sequencing was done on a sample of peripheral blood mononuclear cells. This chain connects TRBV11-2 to TRBJ1-1; D not certain. This clonotype was sampled from a man in his forties or fifties in good health. Some clones in this sample may be carry-over from other donors' samples. The CDR3: CASFSTMNTEAFF. Written as DNA, the CDR3 is TGTGCCAGCTTTTCCACCATGAACACTGAAGCTTTCTTT.